This note documents a single T cell receptor beta chain sequence. This CDR3 has 15 residues. The germline V gene encodes CDR1 MNHEY and CDR2 SVGAGI. V dropped 5 bases and J dropped 9; count of bases not matched to a gene: 10. Authors' processing steps: Estimates of nucleated cell counts were drawn from the amplification of reference gene primers. The table came from immunoSEQ multiplex PCR; TCRdb's copy has only in-frame clones and leaves some out. V, J and clone size are those of that table, while D and trimming were read from the DNA. The table has under 75,000 clones, 80% to 95% seen once; the top ten hold 4.6%. The source of the sample is a study of blood T cell repertoires in COVID-19. In the study overall: There were acute and convalescent COVID-19 samples, and they came from the United States, Italy and Spain.

This clonotype was sampled from a man aged 50 to 59 with active COVID-19. The rearrangement links TRBV6-5 to TRBJ1-6, with TRBD1 identical over 7 bases. Sequencing used peripheral blood. The CDR3 DNA sequence: TGTGCCAGCAGTAAGGGACAGAATTTCGGTTCACCCCTCCACTTT. Translated: CASSKGQNFGSPLHF.